These 16 T cell receptor beta chains originate from one sample sequenced in a study of cytomegalovirus exposure and HLA in healthy donors. PCR used 60 Vbeta primers and 13 Jbeta primers. Measured with immunoSEQ multiplex PCR; TCRdb has only the in-frame clones, and not every one. Of 150,000 to 200,000 clones in the sample, about 85% were seen once. Sample: PBMCs. The receptors originated from a male donor in good health and CMV-seropositive.

J is TRBJ2-1 and V is TRBV18; TRBD2 agrees at 9 bases. The CDR3 loop spans 16 amino acids. Germline V lookup: CDR1 KGHSH, CDR2 LQKENI. The V gene end was trimmed by 4 bases and the J gene end by 4 bases; junction bases not matched to a gene: 8. The DNA of the CDR3 is TGTGCCAGCTCACTTAGAAGGACTAGCGTTTACAATGAGCAGTTCTTC. Its protein product is CASSLRRTSVYNEQFF.

The genes are TRBV20-1 and TRBJ2-7; D possibly corresponds to TRBD1 (5 bases). Trimming left V 2 bases short and J 9 bases short, with 11 bases between. This CDR3 comprises 11 residues. The germline CDR1 and CDR2 sequences are DFQATT and SNEGSKA (reference sequence). CDR3 bases: TGCAGTGCTAGACAGGGTGGTGTGCAGTACTTC. Translating gives CSARQGGVQYF.

This rearrangement joins TRBV4-3 to TRBJ2-7, with a tentative D call TRBD1 (5 bases). V was pared by 1 base and J by 3 bases, with 10 bases between. CDR1 LGHNA and CDR2 YSLEER come from the germline V gene. The CDR3 consists of 14 residues. This chain's CDR3 is CASSQGRASYEQYF. CDR3 coding DNA: TGCGCCAGCAGCCAAGGCAGGGCAAGCTACGAGCAGTACTTC.

The gene calls are TRBV11-2 and TRBJ2-3; D is uncertain. The germline V gene has CDR1 SGHAT and CDR2 FQNNGV. This CDR3 spans 15 amino acids. The V end lost 7 bases, the J end lost 4 bases, and 18 bases lay between the germline ends. CDR3 DNA sequence: TGTGCCAGCATCCTAGGCCCTTCCCCGGCAGATACGCAGTATTTT. This translates into CASILGPSPADTQYF.

The CDR3 bases are TGTGCCAGCAGCCCTGGACAGGGGGCCTACACCGGGGAGCTGTTTTTT. Its protein is CASSPGQGAYTGELFF. V gene TRBV7-8 combines with J gene TRBJ2-2; 11 bases are shared with TRBD1. This CDR3 is 16 amino acids long. Germline V gene sequence: CDR1 SGHVS, CDR2 FQNEAQ. Losses at the gene ends were 5 bases for V and 3 bases for J; bases not matched to a gene: 5.

The chain carries TRBV28 and TRBJ1-1; D is unclear. The germline V and J ends were trimmed by 5 bases and 7 bases, with 11 bases remaining between them. Germline CDR1 MDHEN, CDR2 SYDVKM. The CDR3 extends over 12 amino acids. The CDR3 DNA reads TGTGCCAGCAGTCCGATACGCGTTGAAGCTTTCTTT. Protein product: CASSPIRVEAFF.

This chain uses TRBV11-2 with TRBJ2-1, with TRBD2 as a possible D gene (6 bases). The CDR3 runs to 14 residues. The V end was cut by 5 bases, the J end by 4 bases, with 12 bases between. Germline V gene data show CDR1 as SGHAT and CDR2 as FQNNGV. CDR3 sequence reads: CASSPLARYNEQFF. CDR3 in DNA: TGTGCCAGCAGCCCCCTAGCGCGGTACAATGAGCAGTTCTTC.

V usage is TRBV6-4 and J usage is TRBJ2-1; 12 nucleotides match TRBD2. Germline trimming cut 6 bases from V and 7 bases from J; bases unmatched to any gene: 7. CDR1 is MRHNA, CDR2 SNTAGT, per germline. This CDR3 is 15 amino acids long. The CDR3 nucleotides read TGTGCCAGCAGATCCCTAGCGGGAGGGTTGAATGAGCAGTTCTTC. Amino acid sequence: CASRSLAGGLNEQFF.

The sample holds one count of this clone. The V gene is TRBV6-5, the J gene TRBJ2-5; 8 bases align to TRBD1. The germline gives CDR1 MNHEY, CDR2 SVGAGI. V dropped 6 bases and J dropped 6; count of bases not matched to a gene: 6. The CDR3 is 13 residues long. CDR3 bases: TGTGCCAGCAGCCCGGACAGGGAAAAGACCCAGTACTTC. It specifies CASSPDREKTQYF.

The rearrangement uses TRBV19 and TRBJ2-7; 7 positions agree with TRBD1. V was pared by 5 bases and J by 4 bases, with 11 bases of the junction left unmatched. This CDR3 spans 15 amino acids. The germline CDR1 and CDR2 sequences are LNHDA and SQIVND (reference sequence). The chain's CDR3 is CASSLTDRVGYEQYF. The CDR3 bases are TGTGCCAGTAGTTTGACCGACAGGGTAGGTTACGAGCAGTACTTC.

The V gene is TRBV19, the J gene TRBJ2-1; D unclear. The CDR3 totals 19 residues. Germline loops: CDR1 LNHDA, CDR2 SQIVND (reference sequence). Trimming pared 6 bases from V and 0 bases from J, leaving 24 bases between. Written as DNA, the CDR3 is TGTGCCAGTAGCCCTTCTCTAGTTCCCATTCCTCTCTCCTACAATGAGCAGTTCTTC. Amino acids: CASSPSLVPIPLSYNEQFF.

The chain links TRBV18 to TRBJ2-4; 12 bases map to TRBD1. V gave up 1 base and J gave up 9 bases; unmatched junction bases: 4. CDR1 and CDR2 (germline): KGHSH, LQKENI. This CDR3 comprises 15 residues. CDR3 residues: CASSPQGQGAGIQYF. The DNA for the CDR3 is TGTGCCAGCTCACCACAGGGACAGGGGGCCGGCATTCAGTACTTC.

The J gene is TRBJ1-4, the V gene TRBV5-6; perhaps TRBD1 as D (6 bases). The CDR3 sequence is 14 residues long. CDR1 is SGHDT, CDR2 YYEEEE, per germline. The V end lost 3 bases, the J end lost 5 bases, and 11 bases lay between the germline ends. The DNA of the CDR3 is TGTGCCAGCAGCTGGGGACACCCAAATGAAAAACTGTTTTTT. Encoded protein: CASSWGHPNEKLFF.

A single count supports this clone. The chain recombines TRBV27 with TRBJ1-4, with TRBD1 matching over 10 bases. Germline V gene data show CDR1 as MNHEY and CDR2 as SMNVEV (reference sequence). J lost 7 bases, V lost 3 bases, and 2 bases had no gene match. This CDR3 spans 14 amino acids. The CDR3 sequence: CASSLGTGAEKLFF. In nucleotides, the CDR3 is TGTGCCAGCAGTTTGGGGACAGGGGCTGAAAAACTGTTTTTT.

The chain employs TRBV7-2 and TRBJ2-7, with D unclear. Deletions cut 5 bases from V and 2 bases from J, with 10 bases between. CDR1 is SGHTA, CDR2 FQGNSA, per germline. The CDR3 runs 13 residues. The CDR3, as DNA: TGTGCCAGCAGCGACCGGGTCACCTACGAGCAGTACTTC. This gives the protein CASSDRVTYEQYF.

V and J are TRBV21-1 and TRBJ1-5; the D segment call TRBD1 is taken from the table without a DNA check. TRBV21-1 is a documented pseudogene. The CDR3 is 14 amino acids. The CDR3 loop reads CARPRGQSNQPQHF. Here the CDR3 DNA reads TGTGCCAGGCCGAGGGGACAGTCCAATCAGCCCCAGCATTTT.